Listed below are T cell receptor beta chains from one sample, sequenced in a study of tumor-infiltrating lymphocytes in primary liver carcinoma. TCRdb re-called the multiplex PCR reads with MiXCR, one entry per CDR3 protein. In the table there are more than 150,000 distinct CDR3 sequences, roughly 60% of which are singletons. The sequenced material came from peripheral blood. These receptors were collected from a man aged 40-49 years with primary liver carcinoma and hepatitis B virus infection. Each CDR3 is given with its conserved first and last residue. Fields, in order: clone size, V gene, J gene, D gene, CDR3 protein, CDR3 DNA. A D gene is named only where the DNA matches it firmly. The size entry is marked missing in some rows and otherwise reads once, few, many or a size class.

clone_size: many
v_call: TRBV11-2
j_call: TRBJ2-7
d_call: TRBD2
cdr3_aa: CASSTGLAGGEQHF
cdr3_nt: TGTGCCAGCAGCACCGGACTAGCGGGAGGGGAGCAGCACTTC

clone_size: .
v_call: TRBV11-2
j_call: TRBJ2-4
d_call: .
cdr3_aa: CASSSLVQKNIQYF
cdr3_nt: TGTGCCAGCAGCTCCCTCGTACAGAAAAACATTCAGTACTTT

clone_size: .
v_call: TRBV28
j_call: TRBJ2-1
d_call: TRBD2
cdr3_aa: CASSLSGLAGGRNEQFF
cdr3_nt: TGTGCCAGCAGTTTATCCGGACTAGCGGGAGGGCGGAATGAGCAGTTCTTC

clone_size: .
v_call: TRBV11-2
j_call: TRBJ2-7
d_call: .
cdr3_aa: CASRSGATLYF
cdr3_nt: TGTGCCAGCAGATCCGGGGCGACCCTGTACTTC

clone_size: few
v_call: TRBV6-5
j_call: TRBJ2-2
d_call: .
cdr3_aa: CASSYGPQSLGTGELFF
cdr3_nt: TGTGCCAGCAGTTACGGCCCACAGTCATTGGGCACCGGGGAGCTGTTTTTT

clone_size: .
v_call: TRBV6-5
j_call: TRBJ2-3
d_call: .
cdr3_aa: CASSYSTRQDTQYF
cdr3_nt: TGTGCCAGCAGTTACTCGACACGACAAGATACTCAGTATTTT

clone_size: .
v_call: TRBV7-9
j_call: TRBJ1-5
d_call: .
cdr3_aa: CASSLTLGGFNQPQHF
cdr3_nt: TGTGCCAGCAGCTTAACTCTGGGGGGCTTCAATCAGCCCCAGCATTTT

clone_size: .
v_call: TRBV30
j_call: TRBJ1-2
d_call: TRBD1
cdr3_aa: CAWGLPPGRGDYGYTF
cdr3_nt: TGTGCCTGGGGGTTACCCCCCGGCAGGGGGGATTATGGCTACACCTTC

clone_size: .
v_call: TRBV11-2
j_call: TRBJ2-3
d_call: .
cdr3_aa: CAGRPGRIITDTQYF
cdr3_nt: TGTGCCGGCAGGCCCGGACGGATAATTACAGATACGCAGTATTTT

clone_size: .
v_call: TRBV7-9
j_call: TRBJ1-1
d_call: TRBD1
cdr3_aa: CASSPDRKNTEAFF
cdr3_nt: TGTGCCAGCAGCCCGGACAGGAAGAACACTGAAGCTTTCTTT

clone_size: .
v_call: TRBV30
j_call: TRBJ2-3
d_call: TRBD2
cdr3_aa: CAWNLAGGDTQYF
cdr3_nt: TGTGCCTGGAACCTAGCGGGAGGAGATACGCAGTATTTT

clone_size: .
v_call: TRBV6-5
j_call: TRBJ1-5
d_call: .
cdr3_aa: CTSNPHRGEPQHF
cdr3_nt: TGTACCAGCAACCCACACCGGGGGGAGCCCCAGCATTTT

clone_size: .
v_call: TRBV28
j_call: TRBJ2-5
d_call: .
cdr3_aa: CASSPGGKEQKTQYF
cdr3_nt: TGTGCCAGCAGCCCCGGGGGAAAGGAACAAAAGACCCAGTACTTC

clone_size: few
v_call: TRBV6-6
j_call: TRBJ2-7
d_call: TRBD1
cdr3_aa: CASSYNTPGQGSYEQYF
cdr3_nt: TGTGCCAGCAGTTATAATACTCCGGGACAGGGGTCCTACGAGCAGTACTTC

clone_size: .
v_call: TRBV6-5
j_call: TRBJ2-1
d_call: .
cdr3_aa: CASSYQSTNGGSEQFF
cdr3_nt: TGTGCCAGCAGTTACCAATCGACGAATGGGGGTAGTGAGCAGTTCTTC

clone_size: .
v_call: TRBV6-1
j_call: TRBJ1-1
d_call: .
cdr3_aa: CASSEPGAGTEAFF
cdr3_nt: TGTGCCAGCAGTGAACCGGGGGCTGGGACTGAAGCTTTCTTT

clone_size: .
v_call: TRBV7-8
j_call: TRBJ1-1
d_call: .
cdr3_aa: CTSSLGGIGTEAFF
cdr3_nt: TGTACCAGCAGCTTAGGGGGGATAGGCACTGAAGCTTTCTTT

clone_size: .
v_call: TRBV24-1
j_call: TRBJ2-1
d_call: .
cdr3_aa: CATTGGFDSYNEQFF
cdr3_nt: TGTGCCACCACCGGGGGCTTCGACTCCTACAATGAGCAGTTCTTC